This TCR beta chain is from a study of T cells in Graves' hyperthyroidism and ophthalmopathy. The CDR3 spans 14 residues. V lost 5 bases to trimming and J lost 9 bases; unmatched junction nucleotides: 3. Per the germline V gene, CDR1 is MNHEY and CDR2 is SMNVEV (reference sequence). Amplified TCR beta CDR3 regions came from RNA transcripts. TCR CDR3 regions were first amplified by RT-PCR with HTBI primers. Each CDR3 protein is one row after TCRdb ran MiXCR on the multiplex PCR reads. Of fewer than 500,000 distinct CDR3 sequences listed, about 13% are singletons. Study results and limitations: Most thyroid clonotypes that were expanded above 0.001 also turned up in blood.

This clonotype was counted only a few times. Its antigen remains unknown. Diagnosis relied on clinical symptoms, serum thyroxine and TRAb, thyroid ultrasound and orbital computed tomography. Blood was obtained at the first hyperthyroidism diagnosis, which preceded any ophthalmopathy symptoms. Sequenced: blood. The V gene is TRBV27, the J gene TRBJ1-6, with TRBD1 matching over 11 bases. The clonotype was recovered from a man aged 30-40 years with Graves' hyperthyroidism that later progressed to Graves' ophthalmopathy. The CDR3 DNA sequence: TGTGCCAGCAGTCTCGGACAGGGGGCTTCACCCCTCCACTTT. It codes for CASSLGQGASPLHF.